These 32 T cell receptor beta chains came from one sample sequenced in a study of blood T cell repertoires in COVID-19. Measured with immunoSEQ multiplex PCR; TCRdb has only the in-frame clones, and not every one. Of approximately 310,000 clones listed, around 87% are singletons. Sequencing input: peripheral blood. These receptor sequences come from a woman aged 50 to 60 who had recovered from COVID-19.

The chain combines TRBV7-9 with TRBJ1-2; D remains unclear. In germline, CDR1 is SEHNR, CDR2 FQNEAQ (reference sequence). This CDR3 is built from 12 residues. The V gene lost 6 bases and the J gene lost 14 bases, with 19 bases spanning the gap. The CDR3 DNA reads as TGTGCCAGCAGGGCTGGTCGCCAGGTGGATACCTTC. The encoded protein is CASRAGRQVDTF.

This rearrangement joins TRBV4-1 to TRBJ1-2; 7 bases are a match to TRBD1. CDR3 length: 15 amino acids. V gave up 0 bases and J gave up 4 bases; unmatched junction bases: 5. Germline V gene data show CDR1 as MGHRA and CDR2 as YSYEKL. CDR3 sequence: CASSQDTGAPYGYTF. CDR3 bases: TGCGCCAGCAGCCAAGATACAGGGGCCCCCTATGGCTACACCTTC.

V gene TRBV28 combines with J gene TRBJ2-7, with a weak D call TRBD1 (6 bases). The CDR3 has 14 amino acids. Per the germline V gene, CDR1 is MDHEN and CDR2 is SYDVKM. Between the trimmed V and J ends, which lost 5 bases and 2 bases, there was a span of 13 bases. The DNA of the CDR3 is TGTGCCAGCAGTCGACAGGCCCTAGCCTACGAGCAGTACTTC. The encoded protein is CASSRQALAYEQYF. Drawing the rest from reference TRBV28 and TRBJ2-7, the complete variable domain is DVKVTQSSRYLVKRTGEKVFLECVQDMDHENMFWYRQDPGLGLRLIYFSYDVKMKEKGDIPEGYSVSREKKERFSLILESASTNQTSMYLCASSRQALAYEQYFGPGTRLTVT.

V gene TRBV7-2 combines with J gene TRBJ2-7; 14 bases align to TRBD2. The CDR3 length is 13 residues. Trimming removed 5 bases from V and 11 bases from J; junction bases left unmatched: 5. Germline lookup yields CDR1 SGHTA and CDR2 FQGNSA. This CDR3 is CASSAGLAGAKYF. The CDR3 nucleotides read TGTGCCAGCAGCGCGGGACTAGCGGGAGCTAAGTACTTC.

The chain recombines TRBV28 with TRBJ2-7, with 8 bases identical to TRBD1. The CDR3 has 14 residues. The V segment lost 1 base and the J segment 4 bases; nucleotides outside the gene matches: 3. Germline-derived CDR1 and CDR2 are MDHEN and SYDVKM. The CDR3 region has the DNA TGTGCCAGCAGTTTATCGGGACAGGAGTACGAGCAGTACTTC. Protein sequence: CASSLSGQEYEQYF.

The J gene is TRBJ1-2, the V gene TRBV7-2, with D possibly being TRBD1 (6 bases). Trimming left V 5 bases short and J 6 bases short, with 19 bases between. This CDR3 has 15 residues. CDR1 is SGHTA and CDR2 is FQGNSA in the germline V gene. CDR3 coding DNA: TGTGCCAGCAGCGGGCAGGGGACACCGAGGGATGGCTACACCTTC. Protein product: CASSGQGTPRDGYTF. Drawing the rest from reference TRBV7-2 and TRBJ1-2, the complete variable domain is GAGVSQSPSNKVTEKGKDVELRCDPISGHTALYWYRQSLGQGLEFLIYFQGNSAPDKSGLPSDRFSAERTGGSVSTLTIQRTQQEDSAVYLCASSGQGTPRDGYTFGSGTRLTVV.

The J gene is TRBJ2-7, the V gene TRBV28, with D possibly matching TRBD2 (7 bases). CDR1 is MDHEN and CDR2 is SYDVKM in the germline V gene. The CDR3 contains 14 residues. The V end was cut by 7 bases, the J end by 2 bases, with 15 bases between. The CDR3 DNA reads TGTGCCAGCACCCCGGGGGGCTGGACCTACGAGCAGTACTTC. Amino acid sequence: CASTPGGWTYEQYF.

The rearrangement uses TRBV6-2 or TRBV6-3 and TRBJ2-7, with 7 bases lining up with TRBD1. There are 15 residues in the CDR3. CDR1 is MNHEY, CDR2 SVGEGT, per germline. V lost 0 bases, J lost 8 bases, and 10 bases stayed unmatched. CDR3 residues: CASSYSGTGDWKQYF. The CDR3 region has the DNA TGTGCCAGCAGTTACTCCGGCACAGGGGATTGGAAGCAGTACTTC.

This chain connects TRBV5-1 to TRBJ1-4, with D tentatively TRBD1 (6 bases). The CDR3 extends over 15 amino acids. CDR1 is SGHRS and CDR2 is YFSETQ in the germline V gene. V lost 0 bases to trimming and J lost 4 bases, with 10 bases between them. CDR3 residues: CASSLGTVFNEKLFF. The CDR3 nucleotides read TGCGCCAGCAGCTTGGGGACAGTCTTTAATGAAAAACTGTTTTTT.

This chain uses TRBV28 with TRBJ2-3; no firm D call. Trimming took 1 base from V and 2 from J, leaving 19 bases between them. This CDR3 is built from 18 residues. Germline loops: CDR1 MDHEN, CDR2 SYDVKM. DNA for the CDR3: TGTGCCAGCAGTTTATTGATAAAGCTAACAGATAACACAGATACGCAGTATTTT. It yields the protein CASSLLIKLTDNTDTQYF.

This chain uses TRBV5-1 with TRBJ1-2; D is perhaps TRBD1 (5 bases). Trimming cost V 5 bases and J 4 bases, with 15 bases left between them. The CDR3 is 14 amino acids. Germline V gives CDR1 SGHRS, CDR2 YFSETQ. CDR3 sequence: CASRKQEGAYGYTF. CDR3 DNA: TGCGCCAGCAGGAAACAGGAAGGTGCCTATGGCTACACCTTC.

J is TRBJ1-2 and V is TRBV4-1; D uncertain. V was clipped by 3 bases and J by 7 bases, with 21 bases between them. This CDR3 is built from 16 residues. The germline V gene encodes CDR1 MGHRA and CDR2 YSYEKL. CDR3 nucleotide sequence: TGCGCCAGCAGCCATCCCCGGGAGGGCCTACCCTCTGGCTACACCTTC. It translates to CASSHPREGLPSGYTF.

The chain employs TRBV18 and TRBJ2-1, with a weak D call TRBD2 (7 bases). From germline, CDR1 is KGHSH and CDR2 LQKENI. V was pared by 0 bases and J by 3 bases, with 12 bases between. The CDR3 contains 16 residues. The CDR3: CASSPPRGGGYNEQFF. The CDR3 DNA reads TGTGCCAGCTCACCACCGAGGGGAGGGGGCTACAATGAGCAGTTCTTC.

The chain links TRBV10-3 to TRBJ1-3; the D is unclear. CDR1 is ENHRY, CDR2 SYGVKD, per germline. Trimming shortened V by 6 bases and J by 0 bases, and 9 bases separated the two germline ends. The CDR3 contains 14 residues. This chain's CDR3 is CAISEQDSGNTIYF. The CDR3 DNA is TGTGCCATCAGCGAGCAGGACTCTGGAAACACCATATATTTT.

The gene calls are TRBV20-1 and TRBJ2-7; D perhaps matches TRBD1 (5 bases). Germline values: CDR1 DFQATT, CDR2 SNEGSKA (reference sequence). The CDR3 is made up of 13 amino acids. The V end was cut by 3 bases, the J end by 2 bases, with 11 bases between. The CDR3 region is CSASGADPYEQYF. CDR3 DNA sequence: TGCAGTGCTAGTGGGGCCGACCCCTACGAGCAGTACTTC.

J is TRBJ2-1 and V is TRBV5-4; D is perhaps TRBD2 (6 bases). The CDR3 is 13 residues long. V lost 4 bases, J lost 5 bases, and 10 bases lay in between. Germline CDR1 is SGHNT and CDR2 is YYREEE (reference sequence). CDR3 loop: CASSPGGNNEQFF. CDR3 DNA sequence: TGTGCCAGCAGCCCCGGGGGTAACAATGAGCAGTTCTTC.

The rearrangement uses TRBV9 and TRBJ2-5; 9 bases are shared with TRBD1. Germline CDR1 SGDLS, CDR2 YYNGEE. CDR3 length equals 17 residues. V was clipped by 4 bases and J by 5 bases; unmatched bases: 15. In DNA, the CDR3 is TGTGCCAGCAGCACCGGGACAGGGATGGTTACGCCGGAGACCCAGTACTTC. This codes for CASSTGTGMVTPETQYF.

There are a few counts of this clone. The chain combines TRBV5-1 with TRBJ2-1, with 10 bases matching TRBD1. The length of the CDR3 is 15 residues. The germline V gene encodes CDR1 SGHRS and CDR2 YFSETQ. After removal of 4 bases from V and 3 bases from J, the junction contained 4 bases not matched to a gene. The CDR3 sequence is CASSEGQGNYNEQFF. The CDR3 DNA reads TGCGCCAGCAGCGAGGGACAGGGGAACTACAATGAGCAGTTCTTC.

This chain joins TRBV10-3 and TRBJ2-3; TRBD2 is a possible D gene (6 bases). The CDR3 totals 14 residues. Germline lookup yields CDR1 ENHRY and CDR2 SYGVKD. Deletions cut 5 bases from V and 1 base from J, with 10 bases between. CDR3 sequence: CAISSGPGTDTQYF. For the CDR3, the DNA is TGTGCCATCAGTAGCGGGCCAGGCACAGATACGCAGTATTTT.

The table lists this clone with a few counts. The chain joins TRBV3-1 (or the pseudogene TRBV3-2) to TRBJ1-4; 8 positions match TRBD1. CDR1 and CDR2 from the germline V gene are LGHDT and YNNKEL (reference sequence). The V segment lost 4 bases and the J segment 7 bases; nucleotides outside the gene matches: 8. CDR3 length: 15 residues. This chain's CDR3 is CASSPRRTGTEKLFF. As DNA, the CDR3 is TGTGCCAGCAGCCCCCGAAGGACAGGGACTGAAAAACTGTTTTTT.

The chain links TRBV19 to TRBJ2-2; TRBD1 aligns across 8 bases. This CDR3 comprises 18 residues. V shed 6 bases, J shed 4 bases, and the junction held 16 bases outside the gene matches. Germline CDR1 LNHDA, CDR2 SQIVND (reference sequence). CDR3 DNA sequence: TGTGCCAGTAGCAAGGACAGGGTAAAACTTCGGGGCACCGGGGAGCTGTTTTTT. Its protein is CASSKDRVKLRGTGELFF.

A single count supports this clone. The J gene is TRBJ1-1, the V gene TRBV25-1; D unresolved. CDR1 is MGHDK, CDR2 SYGVNS, per germline. The V gene lost 1 base and the J gene lost 6 bases, with 3 bases spanning the gap. CDR3 length: 11 residues. This chain's CDR3 is CASSEFSEAFF. Here the CDR3 DNA reads TGTGCCAGCAGTGAATTCTCTGAAGCTTTCTTT.

The chain is built from TRBV5-1 and TRBJ1-2; no clear D gene. Looked up from germline, CDR1 is SGHRS and CDR2 is YFSETQ. CDR3 size: 15 residues. V shed 0 bases and J shed 5 bases, with 14 bases lying between them. The CDR3 DNA reads TGCGCCAGCAGCTTGGCCGAGGACTCAAGATATGGCTACACCTTC. Translated, it gives CASSLAEDSRYGYTF. Filled out from reference TRBV5-1 and TRBJ1-2, the complete variable domain reads KAGVTQTPRYLIKTRGQQVTLSCSPISGHRSVSWYQQTPGQGLQFLFEYFSETQRNKGNFPGRFSGRQFSNSRSEMNVSTLELGDSALYLCASSLAEDSRYGYTFGSGTRLTVV.

This sequence joins TRBV5-6 and TRBJ2-7, with 12 bases matching TRBD2. This CDR3 is built from 15 residues. The germline gives CDR1 SGHDT, CDR2 YYEEEE. Trimming cost V 3 bases and J 3 bases; bases outside gene matches: 4. For the CDR3, the DNA is TGTGCCAGCAGCTCTCTACTAGCGGGAGGCTACGAGCAGTACTTC. It yields the protein CASSSLLAGGYEQYF.

The J gene is TRBJ2-5, the V gene TRBV5-1, with TRBD1 matching 8 bases. The V gene's germline CDR1 is SGHRS and CDR2 YFSETQ. CDR3 length: 15 amino acids. Trimming at V came to 5 bases and at J to 3 bases, leaving 9 bases not matched to a gene. CDR3 loop: CASRDPAGGEETQYF. Here the CDR3 DNA reads TGCGCCAGCAGGGACCCCGCAGGGGGCGAAGAGACCCAGTACTTC. The variable domain in full, completed from reference TRBV5-1 and TRBJ2-5, reads KAGVTQTPRYLIKTRGQQVTLSCSPISGHRSVSWYQQTPGQGLQFLFEYFSETQRNKGNFPGRFSGRQFSNSRSEMNVSTLELGDSALYLCASRDPAGGEETQYFGPGTRLLVL.

The rearrangement uses TRBV4-3 and TRBJ2-3; no clear D. V was cut by 4 bases and J by 2 bases, with 7 bases left in between. CDR3 size: 13 residues. Germline CDR1 is LGHNA and CDR2 is YSLEER. The CDR3 sequence is CASSRGVTDTQYF. The CDR3 region has the DNA TGCGCCAGCAGCCGCGGCGTCACAGATACGCAGTATTTT.

The CDR3 region is CASSRAPSGNGDTQYF. The CDR3 DNA follows: TGTGCCAGCAGCCGGGCCCCTAGCGGGAACGGGGATACGCAGTATTTT. The V gene is TRBV11-1, the J gene TRBJ2-3, with 9 bases aligning to TRBD2. The CDR3 runs to 16 residues. Germline values: CDR1 SGHAT, CDR2 FQDESV (reference sequence). Trimming removed 5 bases from V and 6 bases from J; junction bases left unmatched: 12.

The chain combines TRBV29-1 with TRBJ1-1, with 12 bases fitting TRBD1. V trimming: 7 bases; J trimming: 3 bases; junction bases outside the gene matches: 15. The CDR3 has 17 amino acids. The germline V gene encodes CDR1 SQVTM and CDR2 ANQGSEA. The CDR3 DNA reads TGCAGCGAGCCTTTACCGGGACAGGGGGCTGAGGACACTGAAGCTTTCTTT. This sequence encodes CSEPLPGQGAEDTEAFF.

This chain connects TRBV5-6 to TRBJ2-5; 12 bases align to TRBD1. J was trimmed by 4 bases and V by 4 bases; bases with no gene match: 5. The CDR3 has 15 residues. From germline, CDR1 is SGHDT and CDR2 YYEEEE. The CDR3, as DNA: TGTGCCAGCAGCCGGGACAGGGGGCAGGGAGAGACCCAGTACTTC. Residues: CASSRDRGQGETQYF. The full variable domain, its missing parts supplied by reference TRBV5-6 and TRBJ2-5, is DAGVTQSPTHLIKTRGQQVTLRCSPKSGHDTVSWYQQALGQGPQFIFQYYEEEERQRGNFPDRFSGHQFPNYSSELNVNALLLGDSALYLCASSRDRGQGETQYFGPGTRLLVL.

The chain carries TRBV18 and TRBJ2-1, with 9 bases fitting TRBD2. The germline gives CDR1 KGHSH, CDR2 LQKENI. V gave up 6 bases and J gave up 7 bases; unmatched junction bases: 13. This CDR3 is built from 16 residues. CDR3 in DNA: TGTGCCAGCTCTCCCGTGGCTAGCGGGATCTTTAATGAGCAGTTCTTC. Translated: CASSPVASGIFNEQFF.

The chain employs TRBV24-1 and TRBJ2-7; 9 nucleotides line up with TRBD1. The V segment lost 5 bases and the J segment 0 bases; nucleotides outside the gene matches: 7. The CDR3 has 16 residues. Germline CDR1 reads KGHDR; CDR2 reads SFDVKD. In DNA, the CDR3 is TGTGCCACCAGTGCCGGGACAGGGTGGAGCTCCTACGAGCAGTACTTC. It translates to CATSAGTGWSSYEQYF.

The V gene is TRBV29-1, the J gene TRBJ2-3, with 9 positions matching TRBD2. CDR3 length: 14 amino acids. CDR1 and CDR2 from the germline V gene are SQVTM and ANQGSEA. With 3 bases clipped from V and 4 bases from J, the junction kept 5 bases outside the gene matches. The CDR3 DNA reads TGCAGCGTTGACGTAGCGGGAGACGCAGATACGCAGTATTTT. Amino acids: CSVDVAGDADTQYF.